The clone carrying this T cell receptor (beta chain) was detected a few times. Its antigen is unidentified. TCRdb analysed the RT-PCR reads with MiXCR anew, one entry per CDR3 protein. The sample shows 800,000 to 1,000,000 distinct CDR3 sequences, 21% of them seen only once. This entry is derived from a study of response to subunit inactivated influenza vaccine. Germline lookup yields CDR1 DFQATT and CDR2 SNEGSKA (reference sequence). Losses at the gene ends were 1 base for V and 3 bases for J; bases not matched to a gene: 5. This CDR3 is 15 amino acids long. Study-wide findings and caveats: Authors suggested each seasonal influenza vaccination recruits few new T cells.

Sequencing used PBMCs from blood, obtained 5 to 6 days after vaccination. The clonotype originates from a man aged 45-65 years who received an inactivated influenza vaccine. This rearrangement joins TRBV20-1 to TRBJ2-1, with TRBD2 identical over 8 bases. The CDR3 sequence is CSARGDSGNYNEQFF. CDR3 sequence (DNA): TGCAGTGCTAGAGGTGATAGCGGGAACTACAATGAGCAGTTCTTC.